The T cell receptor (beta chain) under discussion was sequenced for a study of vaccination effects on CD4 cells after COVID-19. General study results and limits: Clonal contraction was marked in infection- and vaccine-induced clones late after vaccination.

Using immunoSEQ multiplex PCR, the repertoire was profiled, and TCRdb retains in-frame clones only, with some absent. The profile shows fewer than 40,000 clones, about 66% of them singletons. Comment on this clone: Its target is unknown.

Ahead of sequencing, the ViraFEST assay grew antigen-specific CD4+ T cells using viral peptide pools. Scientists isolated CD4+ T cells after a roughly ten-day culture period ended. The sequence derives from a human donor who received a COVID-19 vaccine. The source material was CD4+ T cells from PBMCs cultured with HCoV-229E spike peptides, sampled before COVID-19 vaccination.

Written as DNA, the CDR3 is TGTGCCAGCAGCCCCCGGACAGCTGAAGCTTTCTTT. As protein: CASSPRTAEAFF. The chain has TRBV3-1 (or the pseudogene TRBV3-2) and TRBJ1-1; D is possibly TRBD1 (6 bases). V gave up 4 bases and J gave up 6 bases, with 9 bases separating them. CDR1 is LGHDT and CDR2 is YNNKEL in the germline V gene (reference sequence). The CDR3 has 12 amino acids.